This is a list of T cell receptor beta chains from one sample in a study of T cell repertoires in cytomegalovirus infection. What these receptors recognize is not known. TCRdb called the reads again in MiXCR, with one record for every CDR3 protein. The sample yields around 900,000 distinct CDR3 sequences, roughly 30% seen once. Sequences were derived from cultured CD8+ T cells from PBMCs, sampled from culture after CMV antigen stimulation. Source of these receptors: a human donor in good health (CMV status not recorded). Some clones in this sample may be carry-over from other donors' samples. Both conserved end residues are part of each CDR3. A D gene is named only where the DNA matches it firmly. Clone size is shown for a subset of rows, as once, few, many or a class of expanded clone.

NA,TRBJ1-1,TRBV27,few,TGTGCCAGCCGGTATGTGGGGGGAAACACTGAAGCTTTCTTT,CASRYVGGNTEAFF
NA,TRBJ1-2,TRBV5-1,few,TGCGCCAGCAGCTTGGGTTATTCAGGGGCGCGGGACTATGGCTACACCTTC,CASSLGYSGARDYGYTF
NA,TRBJ1-5,TRBV27,few,TGTGCCCTCGGAGGTGGGGGGGAAGGCAATCAGCCCCAGCATTTT,CALGGGGEGNQPQHF
TRBD1,TRBJ2-1,TRBV27,few,TGTGCCAGCAACTTAAGGACAGGATTGTCTGCTGAGCAGTTCTTC,CASNLRTGLSAEQFF
NA,TRBJ1-1,TRBV2,NA,TGTGCCAGCAGTGGGGAGGTGACCCGATCTTTCTTT,CASSGEVTRSFF
NA,TRBJ1-1,TRBV7-8,NA,TGTGCCAGCAGCCCTACTGGGGGGCTCCCTGAAGCTTTCTTT,CASSPTGGLPEAFF
NA,TRBJ1-1,TRBV9,NA,TGTGCCAGCAGCGTAGATGCCAGCGAGGGCACTGAAGCTTTCTTT,CASSVDASEGTEAFF
NA,TRBJ1-1,TRBV19,NA,TGTGCCAGTAGTAAGGAGTGGGGCACTGAAGCTTTCTTT,CASSKEWGTEAFF
TRBD1,TRBJ2-7,TRBV27,few,TGTGCCAGCAGTTGGGCAACAGGGGCCTCCTACGAGCAGTACTTC,CASSWATGASYEQYF
TRBD2,TRBJ2-3,TRBV19,NA,TGTGCCAGTAGTATAGTCCCCAGAGCGGGGGGCGACTTTATCACAGATACGCAGTATTTT,CASSIVPRAGGDFITDTQYF
TRBD2,TRBJ2-5,TRBV7-3,NA,TGTGCCAGCAGCTCCTACAGACTAGCGGGGGTTGAGACCCAGTACTTC,CASSSYRLAGVETQYF